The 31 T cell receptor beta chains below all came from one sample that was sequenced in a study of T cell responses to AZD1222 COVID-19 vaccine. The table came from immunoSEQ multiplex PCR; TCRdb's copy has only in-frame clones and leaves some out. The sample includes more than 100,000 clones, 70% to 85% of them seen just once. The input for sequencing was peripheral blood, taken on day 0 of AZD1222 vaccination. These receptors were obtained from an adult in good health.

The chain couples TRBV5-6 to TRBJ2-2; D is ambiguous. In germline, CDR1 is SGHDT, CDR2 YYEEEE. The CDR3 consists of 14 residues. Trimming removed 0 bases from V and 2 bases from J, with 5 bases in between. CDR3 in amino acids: CASSLGLNTGELFF. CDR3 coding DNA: TGTGCCAGCAGCTTGGGGTTAAACACCGGGGAGCTGTTTTTT.

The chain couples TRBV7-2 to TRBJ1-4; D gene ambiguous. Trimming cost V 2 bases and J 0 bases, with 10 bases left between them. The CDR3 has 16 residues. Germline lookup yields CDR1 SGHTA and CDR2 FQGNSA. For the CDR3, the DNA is TGTGCCAGCAGCTTAAGTTTCGCTGCAACTAATGAAAAACTGTTTTTT. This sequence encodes CASSLSFAATNEKLFF. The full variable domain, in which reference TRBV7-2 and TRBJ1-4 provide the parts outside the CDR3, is GAGVSQSPSNKVTEKGKDVELRCDPISGHTALYWYRQSLGQGLEFLIYFQGNSAPDKSGLPSDRFSAERTGGSVSTLTIQRTQQEDSAVYLCASSLSFAATNEKLFFGSGTQLSVL.

The CDR3 nucleotides are TGTGCCAGCAGTAGGACAGGGAAGAAGGTACTCGAGCAGTACTTC. This gives the protein CASSRTGKKVLEQYF. The J gene is TRBJ2-7, the V gene TRBV2, with 8 bases fitting TRBD1. The germline CDR1 and CDR2 sequences are SNHLY and FYNNEI. Trimming removed 5 bases from V and 6 bases from J; junction bases left unmatched: 12. CDR3 length: 15 amino acids.

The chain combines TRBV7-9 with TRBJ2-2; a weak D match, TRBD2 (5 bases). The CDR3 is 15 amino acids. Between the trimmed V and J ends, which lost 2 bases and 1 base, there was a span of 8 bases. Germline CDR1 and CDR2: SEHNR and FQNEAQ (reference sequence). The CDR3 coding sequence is TGTGCCAGCAGCTTATCTCGGGGGAACACCGGGGAGCTGTTTTTT. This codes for CASSLSRGNTGELFF.

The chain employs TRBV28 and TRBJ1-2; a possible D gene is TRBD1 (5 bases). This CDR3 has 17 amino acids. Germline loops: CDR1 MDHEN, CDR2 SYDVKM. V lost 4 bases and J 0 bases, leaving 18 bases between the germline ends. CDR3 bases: TGTGCCAGCAGTTCGCCGGGGGGTCTACCAGCTAACTATGGCTACACCTTC. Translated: CASSSPGGLPANYGYTF.

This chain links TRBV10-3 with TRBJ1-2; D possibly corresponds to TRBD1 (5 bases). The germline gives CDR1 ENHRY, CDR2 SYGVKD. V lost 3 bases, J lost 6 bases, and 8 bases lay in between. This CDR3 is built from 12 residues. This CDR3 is CAISDETDGYTF. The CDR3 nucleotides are TGTGCCATCAGTGACGAGACAGATGGCTACACCTTC.

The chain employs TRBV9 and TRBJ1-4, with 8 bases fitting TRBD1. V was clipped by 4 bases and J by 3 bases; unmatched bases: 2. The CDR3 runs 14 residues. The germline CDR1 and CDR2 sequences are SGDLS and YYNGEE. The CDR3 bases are TGTGCCAGCAGCCAGACAGGGGCTAATGAAAAACTGTTTTTT. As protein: CASSQTGANEKLFF.

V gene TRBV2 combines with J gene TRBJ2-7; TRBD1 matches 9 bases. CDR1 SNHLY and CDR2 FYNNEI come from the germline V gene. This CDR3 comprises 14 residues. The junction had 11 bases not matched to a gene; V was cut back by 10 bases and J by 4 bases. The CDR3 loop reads CATKPGQGLYEQYF. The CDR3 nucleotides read TGTGCCACCAAACCGGGACAGGGACTTTACGAGCAGTACTTC.

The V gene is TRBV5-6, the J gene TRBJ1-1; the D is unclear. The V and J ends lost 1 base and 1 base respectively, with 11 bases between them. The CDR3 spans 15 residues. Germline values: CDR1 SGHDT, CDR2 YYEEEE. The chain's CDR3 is CASSLIWNQNTEAFF. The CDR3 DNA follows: TGTGCCAGCAGCTTGATTTGGAACCAGAACACTGAAGCTTTCTTT.

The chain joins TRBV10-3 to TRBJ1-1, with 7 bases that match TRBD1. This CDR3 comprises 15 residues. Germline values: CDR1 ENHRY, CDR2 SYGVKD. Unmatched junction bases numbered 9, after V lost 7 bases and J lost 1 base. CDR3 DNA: TGTGCCATCACTGACGACAGGGCCCCGAACACTGAAGCTTTCTTT. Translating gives CAITDDRAPNTEAFF.

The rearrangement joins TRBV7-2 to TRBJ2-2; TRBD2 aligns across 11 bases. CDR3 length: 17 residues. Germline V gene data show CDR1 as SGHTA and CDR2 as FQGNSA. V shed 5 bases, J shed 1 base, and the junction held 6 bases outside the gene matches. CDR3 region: CASSILAGGWNTGELFF. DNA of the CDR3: TGTGCCAGCAGCATCCTAGCGGGGGGCTGGAACACCGGGGAGCTGTTTTTT.

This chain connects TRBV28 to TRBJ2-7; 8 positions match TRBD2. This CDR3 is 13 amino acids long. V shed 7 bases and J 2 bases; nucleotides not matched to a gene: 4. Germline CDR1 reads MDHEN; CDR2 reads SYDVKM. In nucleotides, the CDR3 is TGTGCCAGCAAAAATAGCGGGACCTACGAGCAGTACTTC. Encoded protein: CASKNSGTYEQYF.

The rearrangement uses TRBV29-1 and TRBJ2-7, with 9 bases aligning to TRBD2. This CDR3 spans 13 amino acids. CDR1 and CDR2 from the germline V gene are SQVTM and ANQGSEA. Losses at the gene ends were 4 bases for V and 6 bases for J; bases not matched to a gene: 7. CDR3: CSVGWLAGLEQYF. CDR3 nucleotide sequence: TGCAGCGTTGGGTGGCTAGCGGGGCTCGAGCAGTACTTC.

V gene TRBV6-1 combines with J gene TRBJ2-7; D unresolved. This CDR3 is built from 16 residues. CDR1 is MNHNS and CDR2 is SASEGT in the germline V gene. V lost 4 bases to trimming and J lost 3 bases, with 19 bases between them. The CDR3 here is CASSVSVGPGFYEQYF. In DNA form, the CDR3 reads TGTGCCAGCAGTGTCAGCGTAGGACCCGGATTCTACGAGCAGTACTTC.

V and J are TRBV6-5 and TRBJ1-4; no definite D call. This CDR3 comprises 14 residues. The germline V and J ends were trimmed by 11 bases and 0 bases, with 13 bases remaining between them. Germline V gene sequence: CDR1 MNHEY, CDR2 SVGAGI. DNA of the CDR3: TGTGCCTCACGGACTGTTGCAACTAATGAAAAACTGTTTTTT. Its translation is CASRTVATNEKLFF.

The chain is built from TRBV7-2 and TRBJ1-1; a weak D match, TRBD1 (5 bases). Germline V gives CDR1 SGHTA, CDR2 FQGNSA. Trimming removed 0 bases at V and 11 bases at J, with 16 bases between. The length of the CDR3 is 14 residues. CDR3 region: CASSLAPTDRGAFF. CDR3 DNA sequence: TGTGCCAGCAGCTTAGCCCCGACCGACCGGGGGGCTTTCTTT. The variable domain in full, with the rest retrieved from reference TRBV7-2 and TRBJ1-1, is GAGVSQSPSNKVTEKGKDVELRCDPISGHTALYWYRQSLGQGLEFLIYFQGNSAPDKSGLPSDRFSAERTGGSVSTLTIQRTQQEDSAVYLCASSLAPTDRGAFFGQGTRLTVV.

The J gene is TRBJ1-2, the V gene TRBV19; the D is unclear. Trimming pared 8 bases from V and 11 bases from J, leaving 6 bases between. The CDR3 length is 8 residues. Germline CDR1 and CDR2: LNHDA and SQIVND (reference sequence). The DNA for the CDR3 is TGTGCCAGTGGCTGGTACACCTTC. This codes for CASGWYTF.

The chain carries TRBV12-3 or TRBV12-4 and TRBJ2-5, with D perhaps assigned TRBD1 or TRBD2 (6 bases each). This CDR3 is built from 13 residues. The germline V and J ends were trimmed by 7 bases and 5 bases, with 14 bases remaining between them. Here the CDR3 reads CASTRAGGETQYF. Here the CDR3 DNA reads TGTGCCAGCACCCGGGCCGGGGGCGAGACCCAGTACTTC.

CDR3 sequence reads: CASSLDRANTEAFF. DNA of the CDR3: TGCGCCAGCAGCTTGGACAGGGCTAACACTGAAGCTTTCTTT. This chain joins TRBV5-1 and TRBJ1-1; a weak D match, TRBD1 (6 bases). This CDR3 spans 14 amino acids. The germline V gene encodes CDR1 SGHRS and CDR2 YFSETQ. Trimming left V 0 bases short and J 2 bases short, with 8 bases between.

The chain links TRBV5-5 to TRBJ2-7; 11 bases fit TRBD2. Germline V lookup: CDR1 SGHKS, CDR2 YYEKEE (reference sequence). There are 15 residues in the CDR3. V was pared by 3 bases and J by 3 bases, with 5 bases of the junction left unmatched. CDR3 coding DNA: TGTGCCAGCAGCTGGCCTAGCGGGGGGAACTACGAGCAGTACTTC. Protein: CASSWPSGGNYEQYF.

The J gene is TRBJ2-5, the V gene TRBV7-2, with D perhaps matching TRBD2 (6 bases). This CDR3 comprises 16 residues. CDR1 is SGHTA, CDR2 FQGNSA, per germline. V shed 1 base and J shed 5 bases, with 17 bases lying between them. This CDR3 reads CASSLGGVSAWETQYF. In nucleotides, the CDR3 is TGTGCCAGCAGCTTAGGGGGGGTTTCGGCCTGGGAGACCCAGTACTTC.

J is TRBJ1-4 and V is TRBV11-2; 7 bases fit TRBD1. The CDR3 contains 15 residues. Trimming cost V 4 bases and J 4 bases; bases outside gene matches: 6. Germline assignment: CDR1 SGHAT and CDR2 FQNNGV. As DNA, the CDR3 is TGTGCCAGCAGCTCCCGGGACAGTTATAATGAAAAACTGTTTTTT. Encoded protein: CASSSRDSYNEKLFF.

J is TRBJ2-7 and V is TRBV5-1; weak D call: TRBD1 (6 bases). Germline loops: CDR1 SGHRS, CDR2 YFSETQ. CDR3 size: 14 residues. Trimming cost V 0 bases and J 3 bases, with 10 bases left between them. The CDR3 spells CASSLATGGYEQYF. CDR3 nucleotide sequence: TGCGCCAGCAGCTTGGCGACAGGAGGCTACGAGCAGTACTTC. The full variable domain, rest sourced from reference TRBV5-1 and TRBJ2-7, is KAGVTQTPRYLIKTRGQQVTLSCSPISGHRSVSWYQQTPGQGLQFLFEYFSETQRNKGNFPGRFSGRQFSNSRSEMNVSTLELGDSALYLCASSLATGGYEQYFGPGTRLTVT.

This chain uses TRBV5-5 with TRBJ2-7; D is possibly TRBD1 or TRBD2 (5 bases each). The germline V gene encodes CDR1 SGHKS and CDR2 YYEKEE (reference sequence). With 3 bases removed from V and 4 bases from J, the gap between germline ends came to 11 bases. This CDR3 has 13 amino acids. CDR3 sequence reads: CASSWGNSYEQYF. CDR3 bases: TGTGCCAGCAGCTGGGGGAACAGTTACGAGCAGTACTTC.

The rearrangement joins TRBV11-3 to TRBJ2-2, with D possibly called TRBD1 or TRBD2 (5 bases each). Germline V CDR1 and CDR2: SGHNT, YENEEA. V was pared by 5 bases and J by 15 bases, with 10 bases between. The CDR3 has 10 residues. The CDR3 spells CASSNGTVFF. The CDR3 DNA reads TGTGCCAGCAGCAACGGGACGGTGTTTTTT.

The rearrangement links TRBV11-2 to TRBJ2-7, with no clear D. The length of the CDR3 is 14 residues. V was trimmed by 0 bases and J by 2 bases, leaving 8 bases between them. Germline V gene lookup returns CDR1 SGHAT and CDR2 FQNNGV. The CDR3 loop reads CASSLDGQTYEQYF. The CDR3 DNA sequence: TGTGCCAGCAGCTTAGATGGGCAGACCTACGAGCAGTACTTC.

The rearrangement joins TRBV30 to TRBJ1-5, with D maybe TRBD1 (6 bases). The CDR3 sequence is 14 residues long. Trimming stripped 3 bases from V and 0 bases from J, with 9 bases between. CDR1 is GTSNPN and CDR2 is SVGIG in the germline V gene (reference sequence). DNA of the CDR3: TGTGCCTGGAGCAGGGGAGGTAGCAATCAGCCCCAGCATTTT. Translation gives CAWSRGGSNQPQHF.

This CDR3 is CASSQGGGQGNSPLHF. The CDR3 DNA follows: TGCGCCAGCAGCCAAGGGGGTGGACAGGGGAATTCACCCCTCCACTTT. The chain links TRBV4-3 to TRBJ1-6, with 9 bases aligning to TRBD1. This CDR3 spans 16 amino acids. V was clipped by 1 base and J by 7 bases; unmatched bases: 5. Germline CDR1 reads LGHNA; CDR2 reads YSLEER.

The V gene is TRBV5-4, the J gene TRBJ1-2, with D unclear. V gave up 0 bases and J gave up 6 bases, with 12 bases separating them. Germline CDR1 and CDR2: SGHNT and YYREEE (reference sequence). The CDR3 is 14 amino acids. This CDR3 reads CASSLEDRSDGYTF. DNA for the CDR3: TGTGCCAGCAGCTTGGAAGATAGATCGGATGGCTACACCTTC.

CDR3 nucleotides: TGTGCCAGCAGAACTAGCATGAACACTGAAGCTTTCTTT. Translated: CASRTSMNTEAFF. The chain is built from TRBV6-6 and TRBJ1-1; D is undetermined. Trimming cost V 6 bases and J 0 bases, with 8 bases left between them. Germline V gene data show CDR1 as MNHNY and CDR2 as SVGAGI (reference sequence). CDR3 length: 13 amino acids.

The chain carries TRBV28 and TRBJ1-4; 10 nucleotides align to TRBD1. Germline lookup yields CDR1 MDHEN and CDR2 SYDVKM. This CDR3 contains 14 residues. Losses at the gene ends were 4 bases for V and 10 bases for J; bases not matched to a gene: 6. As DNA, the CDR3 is TGTGCCAGCAGTTCCCGACAGGGGGCTCGAAAACTGTTTTTT. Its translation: CASSSRQGARKLFF. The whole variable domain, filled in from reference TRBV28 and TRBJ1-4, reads DVKVTQSSRYLVKRTGEKVFLECVQDMDHENMFWYRQDPGLGLRLIYFSYDVKMKEKGDIPEGYSVSREKKERFSLILESASTNQTSMYLCASSSRQGARKLFFGSGTQLSVL.